This T cell receptor (beta chain) originates from a study of graft-versus-host responses after intestinal transplantation. About the study: Each of the recipients got a multivisceral, liver-intestinal, or isolated intestinal transplant. Once they had received anti-thymocyte globulin induction, all recipients took tacrolimus and steroids for approximately 3 years. General study findings and limits: Early declines in HvG clones that occurred post-transplant were associated with peak circulating GvH clone levels.

On this clone itself: The antigen is not known.

Assay: immunoSEQ multiplex PCR; the TCRdb copy retains only in-frame clones and omits some. The sample has some 64,000 clones, roughly 90% seen once. Looked up from germline, CDR1 is MDHEN and CDR2 is SYDVKM. Trimming left V 1 base short and J 0 bases short, with 10 bases between. This CDR3 has 15 residues. The receptor was derived from a human donor who was the organ donor for an intestinal transplant. V is TRBV28 and J is TRBJ2-7; no reliable D call. The specimen was unstimulated CD8+ T cells sorted from spleen or lymph node cells, collected before transplant. Written as DNA, the CDR3 is TGTGCCAGCAGTTTATTCGGTAGGAGCTCCTACGAGCAGTACTTC. This gives the protein CASSLFGRSSYEQYF.